These T cell receptor beta chains were read from a single sample in a study of PD-L1 blockade in urothelial cancer. Clones were sequenced by immunoSEQ multiplex PCR, and TCRdb holds only the in-frame ones, with some missing. The sample contains about 82,000 clones, over 90% of which appear only once. Sample: PBMCs, taken around atezolizumab (anti-PD-L1) treatment. Receptor source: a man in his sixties with urothelial cancer. CDR3s include the opening cysteine and the closing phenylalanine or tryptophan. D genes are given only for firm matches. A row's size may be missing; if present it is once, few, many or a size class.

J,D,V,size,CDR3,DNA
TRBJ2-7,TRBD1,TRBV5-5,.,CASSLSGQVLTYEQYF,TGTGCCAGCAGCTTATCGGGACAGGTCCTTACCTACGAGCAGTACTTC
TRBJ1-1,.,TRBV7-2,.,CASSLSEDTEAFF,TGTGCCAGCAGCTTAAGTGAGGACACTGAAGCTTTCTTT
TRBJ2-7,TRBD2,TRBV28,.,CASSQRGLYEQYF,TGTGCCAGCAGCCAGCGGGGGCTCTACGAGCAGTACTTC
TRBJ2-7,.,TRBV6-4,.,CASSDSKWARHYEQYF,TGTGCCAGCAGTGACTCTAAATGGGCTCGCCACTACGAGCAGTACTTC
TRBJ2-1,.,TRBV4-1,.,CASSLTASYNEQFF,TGCGCCAGCAGCCTGACAGCGAGCTACAATGAGCAGTTCTTC
TRBJ1-2,TRBD1,TRBV5-4,.,CASKGGAGSGGYTF,TGTGCCAGCAAAGGGGGCGCAGGAAGCGGAGGCTACACCTTC
TRBJ1-2,TRBD1,TRBV30,.,CAKYRGYGYTF,TGTGCCAAGTACAGGGGGTATGGCTACACCTTC
TRBJ1-2,.,TRBV13,.,CASSLSLVQGSYGYTF,TGTGCCAGCAGCTTAAGTCTCGTCCAGGGGTCCTATGGCTACACCTTC
TRBJ2-2,.,TRBV28,.,CASSSSGTYSTGELFF,TGTGCCAGCAGTTCCTCCGGGACATATAGCACCGGGGAGCTGTTTTTT
TRBJ2-1,TRBD2,TRBV5-1,.,CASSLQAGGIYNEQFF,TGCGCCAGCAGCCTCCAGGCGGGGGGGATCTACAATGAGCAGTTCTTC
TRBJ2-3,TRBD2,TRBV9,.,CASSEASGRGNTQYF,TGTGCCAGCAGCGAGGCTAGCGGGAGAGGGAATACGCAGTATTTT
TRBJ2-1,TRBD2,TRBV15,.,CATTGRAGGLSYNEQFF,TGTGCCACCACAGGGCGGGCGGGGGGCCTCTCCTACAATGAGCAGTTCTTC
TRBJ1-4,TRBD1,TRBV5-1,.,CASSNPQGTNEKLFF,TGCGCCAGCAGCAACCCACAGGGGACTAATGAAAAACTGTTTTTT
TRBJ1-3,.,TRBV30,.,CAWTIRGSNTIYF,TGTGCCTGGACTATTCGGGGTTCAAACACCATATATTTT
TRBJ2-1,.,TRBV4-1,.,CASSSQTGRFEQFF,TGCGCCAGCAGCTCACAAACAGGGCGGTTTGAGCAGTTCTTC
TRBJ1-1,.,TRBV28,.,CASSLRIGVGNTEAFF,TGTGCCAGCAGTTTAAGAATAGGGGTAGGGAACACTGAAGCTTTCTTT
TRBJ2-7,.,TRBV9,.,CASSPRLTGTSYEQYF,TGTGCCAGCAGCCCCCGGTTGACAGGTACCTCCTACGAGCAGTACTTC
TRBJ2-5,.,TRBV6-5,.,CASSYAFLVQETQYF,TGTGCCAGCAGTTACGCCTTCTTAGTTCAAGAGACCCAGTACTTC
TRBJ2-1,TRBD1,TRBV10-1,.,CASEAGTGGRNEQFF,TGCGCCAGCGAAGCCGGGACAGGGGGTAGGAATGAGCAGTTCTTC
TRBJ2-5,TRBD1,TRBV25-1,.,CASSVDRGRETQYF,TGTGCCAGCAGTGTTGACAGGGGTAGGGAGACCCAGTACTTC
TRBJ2-7,.,TRBV2,.,CASSDQGVSYEQYF,TGTGCCAGCAGTGATCAAGGGGTGAGTTACGAGCAGTACTTC
TRBJ1-2,.,TRBV10-3,.,CAISEGSERGYTF,TGTGCCATCAGTGAGGGATCCGAGAGGGGCTACACCTTC
TRBJ2-1,.,TRBV5-4,few,CASSLGGLGAISFDEQFF,TGTGCCAGCAGCTTGGGAGGGTTGGGGGCCATTAGCTTCGATGAGCAGTTCTTC
TRBJ2-7,.,TRBV19,.,CASSMTRYEQYF,TGTGCCAGTAGTATGACTCGGTACGAGCAGTACTTC
TRBJ1-2,.,TRBV19,.,CASSISGGIPVGYTF,TGTGCCAGTAGTATTTCGGGGGGTATTCCTGTTGGCTACACCTTC
TRBJ2-5,.,TRBV7-2,.,CASSLWGEETQYF,TGTGCCAGCAGCTTATGGGGGGAAGAGACCCAGTACTTC
TRBJ2-7,TRBD2,TRBV6-1,.,CASRGGLAGREQYF,TGTGCCAGCAGGGGTGGACTAGCGGGGCGCGAGCAGTACTTC
TRBJ1-2,.,TRBV7-3,.,CASSSGQGYGYTF,TGTGCCAGCAGCAGTGGCCAGGGCTATGGCTACACCTTC
TRBJ2-1,TRBD2,TRBV9,.,CASSVAAGSGGANEQFF,TGTGCCAGCAGCGTAGCCGCAGGAAGCGGGGGGGCGAATGAGCAGTTCTTC
TRBJ2-5,TRBD2,TRBV4-3,.,CASSQDFYPAGGPWETQYF,TGCGCCAGCAGCCAAGATTTCTACCCAGCGGGAGGGCCTTGGGAGACCCAGTACTTC
TRBJ1-4,.,TRBV29-1,.,CSAGSVEDEKLFF,TGCAGCGCCGGATCCGTTGAGGATGAAAAACTGTTTTTT
TRBJ1-6,TRBD1,TRBV6-5,.,CASSPGTGDFGPLHF,TGTGCCAGCAGTCCGGGGACAGGGGATTTCGGGCCCCTCCACTTT
TRBJ2-4,.,TRBV5-4,.,CASSPGGLGDIQYF,TGTGCCAGCAGCCCCGGGGGTTTGGGGGACATTCAGTACTTC
TRBJ2-1,.,TRBV2,.,CASSGGEDNEQFF,TGTGCCAGCAGTGGCGGAGAGGACAATGAGCAGTTCTTC
TRBJ1-4,TRBD1,TRBV5-6,.,CASSVTGGEGKLFF,TGTGCCAGCAGCGTCACAGGGGGCGAGGGAAAACTGTTTTTT
TRBJ2-5,.,TRBV9,.,CASSDTGFQETQYF,TGTGCCAGCAGCGACACAGGTTTCCAAGAGACCCAGTACTTC
TRBJ2-7,TRBD1,TRBV6-1,.,CASSGGAGGEYEQYF,TGTGCCAGCAGTGGGGGGGCAGGGGGCGAATACGAGCAGTACTTC
TRBJ2-7,.,TRBV19,.,CASSLQLANLYEQYF,TGTGCCAGTAGTCTGCAACTCGCGAACCTCTACGAGCAGTACTTC
TRBJ2-3,TRBD2,TRBV29-1,.,CSVVLAGGLDTQYF,TGCAGCGTTGTCTTAGCGGGGGGTTTAGATACGCAGTATTTT
TRBJ2-1,TRBD2,TRBV7-9,once,CASSKDLAGGGEQFF,TGTGCCAGCAGCAAAGATCTAGCGGGGGGTGGTGAGCAGTTCTTC
TRBJ1-3,.,TRBV19,.,CASSIASGSGNTIYF,TGTGCCAGTAGTATAGCCTCCGGCTCTGGAAACACCATATATTTT
TRBJ2-5,.,TRBV5-1,once,CASRPSGGRGETQYF,TGCGCCAGCAGGCCTTCAGGAGGGCGAGGGGAGACCCAGTACTTC
TRBJ2-7,TRBD1,TRBV7-2,.,CASSSLGGQARETGYEQYF,TGTGCCAGCAGCTCCCTAGGGGGACAGGCTAGAGAGACTGGGTACGAGCAGTACTTC
TRBJ2-7,TRBD2,TRBV5-1,.,CASSLDLAGQYEQYF,TGCGCCAGCAGCTTAGATCTAGCGGGGCAGTACGAGCAGTACTTC